The rows below give T cell receptor beta chains drawn from one sample of a study of human T cells and chemical hapten exposure. TCRdb reprocessed the RACE reads with MiXCR, giving one entry per CDR3 protein. The sample carries some 330,000 distinct CDR3 sequences, 4.5% to 5.5% recorded once. Sequencing was performed on whole blood, taken in connection with sensitization to the hapten diphenylcyclopropenone (DPC). These receptors were collected from a woman under 30 with alopecia areata. Some clones in this sample may be carry-over from other donors' samples. Both conserved end residues are part of each CDR3. The order of the fields is J gene, V gene, D gene, CDR3 protein. A D gene is named only where the DNA matches it firmly.

>TRBJ1-1|TRBV7-8|-
CASSWAWPGTEAFF
>TRBJ2-4|TRBV9|TRBD2
CASSPSPSGQNIQYF
>TRBJ1-1|TRBV24-1|-
CATSDANTEAFF
>TRBJ2-7|TRBV6-6|TRBD1
CASSKGQPYEQYF
>TRBJ1-6|TRBV6-6|TRBD1
CASGYDRDSPLHF
>TRBJ2-1|TRBV6-2/TRBV6-3|-
CASSLRRYEQFF
>TRBJ2-1|TRBV7-3|TRBD1
CASSTDRDGEQFF
>TRBJ2-7|TRBV13|TRBD1
CASSPEGQGHYEQYF
>TRBJ2-2|TRBV6-5|-
CASSTSPGWNTGELFF
>TRBJ2-5|TRBV5-1|-
CASADPYGHHQETQYF
>TRBJ2-7|TRBV6-2/TRBV6-3|-
CASRPGHLSSAEQYF
>TRBJ1-4|TRBV12-3/TRBV12-4|-
CASASGTPEKLFF
>TRBJ1-1|TRBV2|-
CASNTDRLNTEAFF
>TRBJ2-7|TRBV29-1|-
CSVEFPYQSYEQYF
>TRBJ1-4|TRBV7-8|-
CASSLGMGHEKLFF